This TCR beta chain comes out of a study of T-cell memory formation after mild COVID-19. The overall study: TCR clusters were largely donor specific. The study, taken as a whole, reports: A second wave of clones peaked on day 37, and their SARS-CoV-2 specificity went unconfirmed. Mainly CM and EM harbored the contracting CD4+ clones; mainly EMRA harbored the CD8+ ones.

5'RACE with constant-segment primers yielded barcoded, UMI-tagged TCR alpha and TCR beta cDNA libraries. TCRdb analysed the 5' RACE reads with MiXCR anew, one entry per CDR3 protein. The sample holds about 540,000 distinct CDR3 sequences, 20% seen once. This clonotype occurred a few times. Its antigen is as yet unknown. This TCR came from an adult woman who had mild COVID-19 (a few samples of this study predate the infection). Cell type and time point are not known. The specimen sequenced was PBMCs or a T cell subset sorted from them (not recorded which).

CDR3 DNA: TGTGCCAGCGGAGATAGGAGCCGGGAGCAGTTCTTC. Its protein is CASGDRSREQFF. The chain carries TRBV7-2 and TRBJ2-1, with D uncertain. Germline V gene lookup returns CDR1 SGHTA and CDR2 FQGNSA. V lost 8 bases to trimming and J lost 10 bases, with 15 bases between them. The CDR3 length is 12 residues.